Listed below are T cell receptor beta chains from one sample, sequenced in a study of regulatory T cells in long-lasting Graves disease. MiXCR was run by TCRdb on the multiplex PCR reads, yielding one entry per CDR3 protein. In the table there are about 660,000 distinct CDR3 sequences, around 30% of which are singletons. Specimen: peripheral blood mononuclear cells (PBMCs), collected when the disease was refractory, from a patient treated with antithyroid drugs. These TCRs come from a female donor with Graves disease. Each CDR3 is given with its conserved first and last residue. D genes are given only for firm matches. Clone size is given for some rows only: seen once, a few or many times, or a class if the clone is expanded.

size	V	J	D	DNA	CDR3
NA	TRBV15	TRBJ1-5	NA	TGTGCCACCAGCAGAGATCTCTCCCTGGGGGAGTATCAGCCCCAGCATTTT	CATSRDLSLGEYQPQHF
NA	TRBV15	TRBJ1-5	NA	TGTGCCACCAGCAGAGATTGGGCGGGACAGCCCCAGCATTTT	CATSRDWAGQPQHF
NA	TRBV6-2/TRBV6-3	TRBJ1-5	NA	TGTGCCAGCAGTAAACAGGCGTCTAGCAATCAGCCCCAGCATTTT	CASSKQASSNQPQHF
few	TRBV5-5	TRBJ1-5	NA	TGTGCCAGCAGCTTGCGCCTGGGTTGGAATCAGCCCCAGCATTTT	CASSLRLGWNQPQHF
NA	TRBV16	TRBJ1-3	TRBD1	TGTGCCAGCAGCCAGATGACAGGGACCGGAAACACCATATATTTT	CASSQMTGTGNTIYF
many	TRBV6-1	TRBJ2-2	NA	TGTGCCGGCCGGACTGCCACCGGGGAGCTGTTTTTT	CAGRTATGELFF
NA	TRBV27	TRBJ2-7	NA	TGTGCCAGCAGTTTAGCGGTGGGCGACTACGAGCAGTACTTC	CASSLAVGDYEQYF
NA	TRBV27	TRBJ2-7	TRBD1	TGTGCCAGCAGCCACGACAGGGCAGGCTCCGAGCAGTACTTC	CASSHDRAGSEQYF
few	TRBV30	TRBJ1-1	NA	TGTGCCTGGAGTGTGGGGGTAGGGACTGAAGCTTTCTTT	CAWSVGVGTEAFF
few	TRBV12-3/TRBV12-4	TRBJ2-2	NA	TGTGCCAGCAGTTTCCGGGGTTCCGGGGAGCTGTTTTTT	CASSFRGSGELFF
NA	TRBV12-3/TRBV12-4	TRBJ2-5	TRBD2	TGTGCCAGCAGTCCTACTAGCGGGATGACAGGGACCCAGTACTTC	CASSPTSGMTGTQYF
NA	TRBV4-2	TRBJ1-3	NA	TGTGCCAGCAGGGTGTACGAAGACTCTGGAAACACCATATATTTT	CASRVYEDSGNTIYF
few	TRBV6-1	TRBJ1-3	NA	TGTGCCAGCAGTGAATCCGGCATCAACTCTGGAAACACCATATATTTT	CASSESGINSGNTIYF
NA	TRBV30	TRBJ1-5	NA	TGTGCCTGGAGTGGCGGGCAGGGAACCAATCAGCCCCAGCATTTT	CAWSGGQGTNQPQHF
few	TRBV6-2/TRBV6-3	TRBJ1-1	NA	TGTGCCAGCAATTACCCCGGGGGCGGGAATGAAGCTTTCTTT	CASNYPGGGNEAFF
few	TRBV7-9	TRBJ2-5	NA	TGTGCCAGCAGCCCGAAAATGGAGACCCAGTACTTC	CASSPKMETQYF
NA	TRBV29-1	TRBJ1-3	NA	TGCAGCGCCGAGGGCCGTGGAAACACCATATATTTT	CSAEGRGNTIYF
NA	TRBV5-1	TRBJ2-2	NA	TGCGCCAGCAGCGGGGGACCTAACACCGGGGAGCTGTTTTTT	CASSGGPNTGELFF
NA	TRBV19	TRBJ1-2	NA	TGTGCCTCGCGGGGGACTAAATATGGCTACACCTTC	CASRGTKYGYTF
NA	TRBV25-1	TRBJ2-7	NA	TGTGCCAGCAGTGAATTTGACAGCGACTACGAGCAGTACTTC	CASSEFDSDYEQYF
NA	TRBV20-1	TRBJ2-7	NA	TGCAGTGCTAGAGGGACTTTCGACTACGAGCAGTACTTC	CSARGTFDYEQYF
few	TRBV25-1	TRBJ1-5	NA	TGTGCCAGCAGTCTGGCAATTGGGCAGCCCCAGCATTTT	CASSLAIGQPQHF
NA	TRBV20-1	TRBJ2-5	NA	TGCAGTGCTAGGATACAAGCGGGAGAGACCCAGTACTTC	CSARIQAGETQYF
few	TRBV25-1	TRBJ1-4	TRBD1	TGTGCCAGCAGTGAATATGGGGTGGACAGGCGGAATGAAAAACTGTTTTTT	CASSEYGVDRRNEKLFF
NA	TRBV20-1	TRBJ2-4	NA	TGCAGTGCTTCCGGGCCCGGGAATATTCAGTACTTC	CSASGPGNIQYF
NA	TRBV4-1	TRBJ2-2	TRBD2	TGCGCCAGCAGCCACAGCGGGAGGGTCACCGGGGAGCTGTTTTTT	CASSHSGRVTGELFF
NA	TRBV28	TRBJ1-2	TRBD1	TGTGCCAGCAGGACTCAGGGGGACTATGGCTACACCTTC	CASRTQGDYGYTF
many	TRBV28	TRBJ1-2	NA	TGTGCCAGCAGTTTCGAGGGCCCGGGCTATGGCTACACCTTC	CASSFEGPGYGYTF
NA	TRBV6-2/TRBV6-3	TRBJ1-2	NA	TGTGCCAGCAGTAGTACGGCAGGCACTTCTAGCTACACCTTC	CASSSTAGTSSYTF
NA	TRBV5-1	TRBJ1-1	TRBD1	TGCGCCAGCAGCTTGGTCCCAGGGGGTGAACCTGAAGCTTTCTTT	CASSLVPGGEPEAFF
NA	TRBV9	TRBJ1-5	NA	TGTGCCAGCAGCGTAGGTGGGGTGAATCAGCCCCAGCATTTT	CASSVGGVNQPQHF
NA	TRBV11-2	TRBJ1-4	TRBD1	TGTGCCAGCAGCATTGGGACAGGGACTGGCTGGAATGAAAAACTGTTTTTT	CASSIGTGTGWNEKLFF
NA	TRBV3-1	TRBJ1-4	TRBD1	TGTGCCAGCAGCTGGGACAGGAGCGGAAAACTGTTTTTT	CASSWDRSGKLFF
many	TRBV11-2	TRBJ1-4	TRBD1	TGTGCCAGCAGCTCACCGGGACAGATTAATGAAAAACTGTTTTTT	CASSSPGQINEKLFF
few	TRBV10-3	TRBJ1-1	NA	TGTGCCATCAAACGAGAGAACACTGAAGCTTTCTTT	CAIKRENTEAFF
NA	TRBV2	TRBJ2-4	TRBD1	TGTGCCAGCAGTGAACCGGACAGGGCCGTAGATGGGGCCAAAAACATTCAGTACTTC	CASSEPDRAVDGAKNIQYF
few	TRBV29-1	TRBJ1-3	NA	TGCAGCGTTGAAAAGGACCGTGGAAACACCATATATTTT	CSVEKDRGNTIYF
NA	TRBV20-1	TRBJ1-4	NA	TGCAGTGCTCTCCGCCCAGCGGGTCACCTGGCTAATGAAAAACTGTTTTTT	CSALRPAGHLANEKLFF
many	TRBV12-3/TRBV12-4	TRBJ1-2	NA	TGTGCCAGCAGTTTCGGCAGGATAAATCCCCGCTATGGCTACACCTTC	CASSFGRINPRYGYTF
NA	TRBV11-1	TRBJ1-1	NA	TGTGCCAGCAGCAGGCCACAGGTGAACACTGAAGCTTTCTTT	CASSRPQVNTEAFF
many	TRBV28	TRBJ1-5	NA	TGTGCCAGCAGTCCAAACTTAGAGCCCCAGCATTTT	CASSPNLEPQHF
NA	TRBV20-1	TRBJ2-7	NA	TGCAGTGCTAGAGGGGACGCCTCCTACGAGCAGTACTTC	CSARGDASYEQYF
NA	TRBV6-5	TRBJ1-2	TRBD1	TGTGCCAGCAGTTACAAAGGACAGGGGAAACATGGCTACACCTTC	CASSYKGQGKHGYTF
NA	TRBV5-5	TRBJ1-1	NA	TGTGCCAGAGCTCTGGGGGTTGAAGCTTTCTTT	CARALGVEAFF
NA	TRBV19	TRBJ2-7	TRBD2	TGTGCCAGTAGTTCGAGCGGGAGGGTCGAGCGGGAGCAGTGCTTC	CASSSSGRVEREQCF